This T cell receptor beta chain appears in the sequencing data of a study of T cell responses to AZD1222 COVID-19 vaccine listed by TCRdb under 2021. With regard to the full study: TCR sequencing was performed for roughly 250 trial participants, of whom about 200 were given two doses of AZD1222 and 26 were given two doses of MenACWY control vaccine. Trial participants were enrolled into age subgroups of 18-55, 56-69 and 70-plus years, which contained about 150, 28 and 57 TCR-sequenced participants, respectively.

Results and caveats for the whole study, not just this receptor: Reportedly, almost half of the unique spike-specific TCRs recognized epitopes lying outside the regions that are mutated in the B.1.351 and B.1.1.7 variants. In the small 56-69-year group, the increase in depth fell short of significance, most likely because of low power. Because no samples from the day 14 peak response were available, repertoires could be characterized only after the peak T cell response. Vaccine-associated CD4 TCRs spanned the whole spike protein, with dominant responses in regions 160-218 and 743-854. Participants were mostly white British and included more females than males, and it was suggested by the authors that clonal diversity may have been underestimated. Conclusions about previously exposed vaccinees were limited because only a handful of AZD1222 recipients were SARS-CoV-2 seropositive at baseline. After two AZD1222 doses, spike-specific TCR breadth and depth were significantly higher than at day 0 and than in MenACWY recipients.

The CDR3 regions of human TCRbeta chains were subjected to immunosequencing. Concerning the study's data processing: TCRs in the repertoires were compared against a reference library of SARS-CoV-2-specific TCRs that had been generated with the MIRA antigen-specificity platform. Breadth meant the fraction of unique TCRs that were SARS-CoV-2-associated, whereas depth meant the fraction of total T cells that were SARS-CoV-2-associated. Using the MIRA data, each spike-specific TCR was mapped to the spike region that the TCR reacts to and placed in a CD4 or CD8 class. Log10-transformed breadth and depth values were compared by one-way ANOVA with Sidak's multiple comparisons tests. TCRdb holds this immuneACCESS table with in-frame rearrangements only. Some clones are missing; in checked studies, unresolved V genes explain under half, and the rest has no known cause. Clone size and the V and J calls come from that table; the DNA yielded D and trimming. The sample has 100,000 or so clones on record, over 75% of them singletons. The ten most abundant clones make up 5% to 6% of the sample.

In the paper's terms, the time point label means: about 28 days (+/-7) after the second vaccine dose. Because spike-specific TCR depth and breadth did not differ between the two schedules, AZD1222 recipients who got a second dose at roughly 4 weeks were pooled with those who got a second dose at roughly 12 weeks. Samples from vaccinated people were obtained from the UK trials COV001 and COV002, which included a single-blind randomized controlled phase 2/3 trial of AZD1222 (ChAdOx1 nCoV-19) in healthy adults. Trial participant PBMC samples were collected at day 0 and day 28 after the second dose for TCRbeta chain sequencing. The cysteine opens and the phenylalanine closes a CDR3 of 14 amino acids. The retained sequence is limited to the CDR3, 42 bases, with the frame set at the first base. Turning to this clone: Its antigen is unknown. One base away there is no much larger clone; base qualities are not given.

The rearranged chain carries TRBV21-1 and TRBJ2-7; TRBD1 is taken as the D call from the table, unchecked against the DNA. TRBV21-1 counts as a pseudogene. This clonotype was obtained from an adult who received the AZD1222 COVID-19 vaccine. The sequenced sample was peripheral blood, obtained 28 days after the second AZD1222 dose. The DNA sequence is TGTGCCAGCAGCAGGGCCCTCTTGTCCTACGAGCAGTACTTC. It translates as CASSRALLSYEQYF.